The present T cell receptor beta chain was sequenced within a study of cytomegalovirus exposure and HLA in healthy donors. Germline-derived CDR1 and CDR2 are SGHTA and FQGNSA. V was cut by 1 base and J by 4 bases, with 11 bases left in between. CDR3 length: 14 residues. The PCR contained 60 Vbeta and 13 Jbeta primers. The repertoire was sequenced with immunoSEQ multiplex PCR; TCRdb's copy has only in-frame clones and lacks some. The sample has over 150,000 clones; roughly 80% are singletons. This TCR came from a man younger than 35 in good health and CMV-seronegative. Input material: PBMCs. The chain employs TRBV7-2 and TRBJ2-7; D remains unclear. CDR3 DNA sequence: TGTGCCAGCAGCTTAGTAGGCAGGCGTTACGAGCAGTACTTC. Protein product: CASSLVGRRYEQYF.